This section outlines one T cell receptor (beta chain) sequence together with its context. V lost 1 base to trimming and J lost 3 bases, with 11 bases between them. CDR3 length: 15 residues. The germline V gene has CDR1 SGHDT and CDR2 YYEEEE. This sample was included in a study of ipilimumab plus nivolumab after autologous stem cell transplantation. The method was immunoSEQ multiplex PCR; TCRdb's version includes in-frame clones alone and lacks a portion of them. Among about 40,000 clones listed, 80% to 95% were seen once. Specimen: PBMCs, collected in a trial of ipilimumab plus nivolumab as post-transplant consolidation. The sequence was obtained from a male donor with multiple myeloma. The chain couples TRBV5-6 to TRBJ1-5; unclear D gene. DNA for the CDR3: TGTGCCAGCAGCTTGACGGGTTTTCCCAATCAGCCCCAGCATTTT. The encoded protein is CASSLTGFPNQPQHF.